A single sample is the source of the 10 T cell receptor beta chains below, sequenced in a study of cytomegalovirus exposure and HLA in healthy donors. Primers for the PCR totalled 60 Vbeta and 13 Jbeta. Clones were sequenced by immunoSEQ multiplex PCR, and TCRdb holds only the in-frame ones, with some missing. The sample carries around 200,000 clones, roughly three quarters recorded once. The sequenced sample was PBMCs. The receptors were sampled from a woman between 45 and 60 years old in good health and CMV-seronegative.

This clone was observed a handful of times. V usage is TRBV2 and J usage is TRBJ2-2; 8 bases fit TRBD2. Per germline, CDR1 SNHLY and CDR2 FYNNEI. After removal of 3 bases from V and 4 bases from J, the junction contained 4 bases not matched to a gene. The CDR3 is 15 amino acids. CDR3 sequence: CASSEVAGSTGELFF. DNA of the CDR3: TGTGCCAGCAGTGAGGTAGCGGGGTCCACCGGGGAGCTGTTTTTT.

This rearrangement joins TRBV6-1 to TRBJ2-7; TRBD1 agrees at 9 bases. V was clipped by 4 bases and J by 6 bases; unmatched bases: 4. CDR1 is MNHNS and CDR2 is SASEGT in the germline V gene. This CDR3 comprises 13 residues. The CDR3 reads CASSGDRAREQYF. The DNA for the CDR3 is TGTGCCAGCAGTGGGGACAGGGCGCGCGAGCAGTACTTC.

The chain employs TRBV6-1 and TRBJ2-7; 11 bases are shared with TRBD2. The trim removed 6 bases at V and 2 bases at J, leaving 3 bases unmatched. The CDR3 has 14 amino acids. Germline CDR1 reads MNHNS; CDR2 reads SASEGT. The CDR3 DNA is TGTGCCAGCAGCTTAGCGGGAGGGCCCTACGAGCAGTACTTC. It codes for CASSLAGGPYEQYF.

This clone was picked up one time. The chain carries TRBV28 and TRBJ1-5; possible D gene TRBD1, 5 bases. The V gene lost 7 bases and the J gene lost 0 bases, with 10 bases spanning the gap. Per the germline V gene, CDR1 is MDHEN and CDR2 is SYDVKM. This CDR3 comprises 14 residues. CDR3 residues: CASMGGYSNQPQHF. For the CDR3, the DNA is TGTGCCAGCATGGGGGGTTATAGCAATCAGCCCCAGCATTTT.

The chain has TRBV27 and TRBJ2-7; 7 positions match TRBD1. Germline CDR1 is MNHEY and CDR2 is SMNVEV (reference sequence). The CDR3 spans 15 residues. V trimming: 6 bases; J trimming: 1 base; junction bases outside the gene matches: 9. The CDR3 bases are TGTGCCAGCAGAAACCGACAGGGTTCATCCTACGAGCAGTACTTC. It yields the protein CASRNRQGSSYEQYF.

The V and J genes are TRBV6-5 and TRBJ2-2; a possible D gene is TRBD2 (6 bases). Germline lookup yields CDR1 MNHEY and CDR2 SVGAGI. This CDR3 is 14 amino acids long. Trimming took 0 bases from V and 9 from J, leaving 11 bases between them. CDR3 residues: CASSYSGGPRELFF. The CDR3 bases are TGTGCCAGCAGTTACTCTGGAGGGCCCAGGGAGCTGTTTTTT.

The genes are TRBV30 and TRBJ1-4; 11 positions match TRBD1. Germline-derived CDR1 and CDR2 are GTSNPN and SVGIG (reference sequence). V gave up 4 bases and J gave up 1 base; unmatched junction bases: 5. The CDR3 loop spans 16 amino acids. CDR3 sequence: CAWTGQGVGTNEKLFF. As DNA, the CDR3 is TGTGCCTGGACGGGACAGGGGGTTGGAACTAATGAAAAACTGTTTTTT. The complete variable domain, with remaining parts taken from reference TRBV30 and TRBJ1-4, reads SQTIHQWPATLVQPVGSPLSLECTVEGTSNPNLYWYRQAAGRGLQLLFYSVGIGQISSEVPQNLSASRPQDRQFILSSKKLLLSDSGFYLCAWTGQGVGTNEKLFFGSGTQLSVL.

This chain connects TRBV6-1 to TRBJ1-5; perhaps TRBD1 as D (5 bases). The CDR3 sequence is 14 residues long. Trimming pared 2 bases from V and 4 bases from J, leaving 9 bases between. Per germline, CDR1 MNHNS and CDR2 SASEGT. In DNA form, the CDR3 reads TGTGCCAGCAGTGAAATAGGGACTAATCAGCCCCAGCATTTT. This gives the protein CASSEIGTNQPQHF.

This clone came up once. The V call is TRBV28, the J call TRBJ1-2; weak D call: TRBD1 (5 bases). Germline CDR1 is MDHEN and CDR2 is SYDVKM. This CDR3 contains 13 residues. V was cut by 3 bases and J by 4 bases, with 9 bases left in between. The CDR3 DNA follows: TGTGCCAGCAGTTTGGGGGGTACCTATGGCTACACCTTC. This sequence encodes CASSLGGTYGYTF.

The V call is TRBV7-2, the J call TRBJ2-3; TRBD2 aligns across 7 bases. Losses at the gene ends were 2 bases for V and 1 base for J; bases not matched to a gene: 6. The germline V gene encodes CDR1 SGHTA and CDR2 FQGNSA. The CDR3 consists of 16 residues. CDR3 amino acids: CASSLMGGRGTDTQYF. The DNA of the CDR3 is TGTGCCAGCAGCTTAATGGGGGGGAGAGGCACAGATACGCAGTATTTT.